This TCR beta chain was retrieved from a study of post-analysis software for immune sequencing data. Turning to the study itself: Relapsing-remitting, secondary progressive and progressive-relapsing courses of multiple sclerosis were included.

General observations from the study: Controls showed lower frequencies than patients for roughly 5 TRBV segments, and TRBV5-6, TRBV5-1 and TRBV20-1 were among these. When the samples were clustered directly with F measure, those that had been prepared in the same batch showed strong co-clustering.

Unique molecular identifiers tagged the TCR beta cDNA libraries. Input of 1 to 10 million T cells yielded around 460,000 cDNA molecules. In TCRdb, the PCR reads were re-called with MiXCR into one record per CDR3 protein. The sample contains 400,000 to 500,000 distinct CDR3 sequences, 39% of which appear only once. Looked up from germline, CDR1 is SGHRS and CDR2 is YFSETQ. Trimming removed 1 base from V and 7 bases from J, with 14 bases in between. The CDR3 covers 14 residues. There are a few counts of this clonotype. Its antigen is unidentified. The material sequenced was blood. The sequence came from a girl aged 2-10 years with multiple sclerosis. The chain couples TRBV5-1 to TRBJ1-2; possibly TRBD1 for D (5 bases). This chain's CDR3 is CASSLNPGLFGYTF. CDR3 in DNA: TGCGCCAGCAGCTTGAATCCAGGGCTTTTTGGCTACACCTTC.